Presented here are 17 T cell receptor beta chains from one specimen sequenced in a study of blood T cell repertoires in COVID-19. Sequenced by immunoSEQ multiplex PCR; TCRdb stores in-frame clones only, minus some. The table has some 110,000 clones, about 94% seen once. Sequencing used peripheral blood. Every receptor here comes from a man in his fifties or sixties with COVID-19, enrolled during active disease.

The chain recombines TRBV11-3 with TRBJ2-3, with D perhaps matching TRBD2 (5 bases). V was shortened by 4 bases and J by 4 bases, with 12 bases between the two germline ends. The CDR3 has 14 amino acids. The germline gives CDR1 SGHNT, CDR2 YENEEA. The CDR3 protein is CASSSRGRSDTQYF. CDR3 coding DNA: TGTGCCAGCAGCTCACGTGGGAGATCAGATACGCAGTATTTT.

The genes are TRBV7-2 and TRBJ1-2; D is unclear. This CDR3 region has 15 residues. Per the germline V gene, CDR1 is SGHTA and CDR2 is FQGNSA. Trimming left V 5 bases short and J 0 bases short, with 13 bases between. CDR3 protein: CASSLTAEANYGYTF. The CDR3 DNA sequence: TGTGCCAGCAGCCTAACCGCGGAAGCTAACTATGGCTACACCTTC.

This clone was recorded only once. The chain carries TRBV9 and TRBJ2-2, with 10 bases fitting TRBD1. Unmatched junction bases numbered 5, after V lost 4 bases and J lost 5 bases. The CDR3 has 15 amino acids. CDR1 is SGDLS and CDR2 is YYNGEE in the germline V gene. CDR3 coding DNA: TGTGCCAGCAGCCCAGGACAGGGGGATACCGGGGAGCTGTTTTTT. The encoded protein is CASSPGQGDTGELFF.

J is TRBJ1-6 and V is TRBV6-5; D perhaps matches TRBD1 (5 bases). The ends were cut back, 4 bases at V and 4 bases at J, with 8 bases in the middle. From germline, CDR1 is MNHEY and CDR2 SVGAGI. There are 14 residues in the CDR3. The CDR3 is CASSLQGYNSPLHF. Written as DNA, the CDR3 is TGTGCCAGCAGTTTGCAGGGTTATAATTCACCCCTCCACTTT.

The chain uses TRBV9 and TRBJ1-4, with 7 bases aligning to TRBD1. The CDR3 has 15 amino acids. Per the germline V gene, CDR1 is SGDLS and CDR2 is YYNGEE. V lost 3 bases to trimming and J lost 8 bases; unmatched junction nucleotides: 10. CDR3 amino acids: CASSGDPTGLEKLFF. The CDR3 nucleotides are TGTGCCAGCAGCGGGGATCCGACAGGGCTGGAAAAACTGTTTTTT.

The gene calls are TRBV6-5 and TRBJ1-2; the D gene is possibly TRBD1 (5 bases). Per germline, CDR1 MNHEY and CDR2 SVGAGI. The CDR3 consists of 13 residues. V lost 5 bases and J 4 bases, leaving 11 bases between the germline ends. DNA of the CDR3: TGTGCCAGCAGTCCGCGGGACTTCTATGGCTACACCTTC. Translated: CASSPRDFYGYTF.

V usage is TRBV7-2 and J usage is TRBJ2-5, with TRBD2 identical over 11 bases. Losses at the gene ends were 3 bases for V and 5 bases for J; bases not matched to a gene: 2. This CDR3 contains 14 residues. The germline V gene encodes CDR1 SGHTA and CDR2 FQGNSA. The CDR3 protein is CASSFSGRAETQYF. The CDR3 bases are TGTGCCAGCAGCTTTAGCGGGAGGGCCGAGACCCAGTACTTC.

The chain uses TRBV19 and TRBJ2-1; D uncertain. V was cut by 4 bases and J by 6 bases, with 13 bases left in between. This CDR3 has 14 amino acids. Germline loops: CDR1 LNHDA, CDR2 SQIVND (reference sequence). CDR3 in DNA: TGTGCCAGTAGTAGGCCTGTAGCTCCCAATGAGCAGTTCTTC. The encoded protein is CASSRPVAPNEQFF.

This chain's CDR3 is CASSETRVNSPLHF. Here the CDR3 DNA reads TGTGCCAGCAGTGAAACGAGGGTTAATTCACCCCTCCACTTT. The chain employs TRBV6-1 and TRBJ1-6; no clear D. V gave up 2 bases and J gave up 6 bases, with 8 bases separating them. CDR1 and CDR2 from the germline V gene are MNHNS and SASEGT. The CDR3 loop spans 14 amino acids.

The rearrangement joins TRBV7-2 to TRBJ2-7, with a possible D match to TRBD2 (6 bases). This CDR3 is built from 13 residues. Germline CDR1 reads SGHTA; CDR2 reads FQGNSA. V shed 5 bases and J shed 3 bases, with 11 bases lying between them. The CDR3 spells CASSPRDFYEQYF. CDR3 DNA sequence: TGTGCCAGCAGCCCCCGGGACTTCTACGAGCAGTACTTC. Drawing the rest from reference TRBV7-2 and TRBJ2-7, the complete variable domain is GAGVSQSPSNKVTEKGKDVELRCDPISGHTALYWYRQSLGQGLEFLIYFQGNSAPDKSGLPSDRFSAERTGGSVSTLTIQRTQQEDSAVYLCASSPRDFYEQYFGPGTRLTVT.

The chain links TRBV12-3 or TRBV12-4 to TRBJ1-5; possible D gene TRBD1, 5 bases. The V end lost 5 bases, the J end lost 6 bases, and 11 bases lay between the germline ends. This CDR3 region has 13 residues. The CDR3: CASSLFQGQPQHF. DNA for the CDR3: TGTGCCAGCAGTCTGTTTCAGGGTCAGCCCCAGCATTTT.

V and J are TRBV3-1 (or the pseudogene TRBV3-2) and TRBJ2-1, with 8 bases fitting TRBD2. The junction had 12 bases not matched to a gene; V was cut back by 4 bases and J by 7 bases. The length of the CDR3 is 16 residues. The germline CDR1 and CDR2 sequences are LGHDT and YNNKEL (reference sequence). The CDR3 region has the DNA TGTGCCAGCAGCCCGGCGGCTAGCGGGCCAGGGAATGAGCAGTTCTTC. This encodes CASSPAASGPGNEQFF.

V gene TRBV5-6 combines with J gene TRBJ1-1; D uncertain. CDR3 length: 14 amino acids. Germline lookup yields CDR1 SGHDT and CDR2 YYEEEE. V shed 0 bases and J shed 3 bases, with 9 bases lying between them. The CDR3 nucleotides read TGTGCCAGCAGCTTGGAGAGCCCGTACACTGAAGCTTTCTTT. Protein sequence: CASSLESPYTEAFF. The full variable domain, rest sourced from reference TRBV5-6 and TRBJ1-1, is DAGVTQSPTHLIKTRGQQVTLRCSPKSGHDTVSWYQQALGQGPQFIFQYYEEEERQRGNFPDRFSGHQFPNYSSELNVNALLLGDSALYLCASSLESPYTEAFFGQGTRLTVV.

The chain is built from TRBV6-1 and TRBJ2-7, with D tentatively TRBD2 (6 bases). Germline-derived CDR1 and CDR2 are MNHNS and SASEGT. CDR3 length equals 15 residues. The V and J ends lost 1 base and 2 bases respectively, with 12 bases between them. The CDR3: CASSEGGIYTYEQYF. The CDR3 bases are TGTGCCAGCAGTGAAGGCGGGATCTATACCTACGAGCAGTACTTC.

The rearrangement joins TRBV6-5 to TRBJ2-2; TRBD1 agrees at 7 bases. V was pared by 3 bases and J by 5 bases, with 6 bases of the junction left unmatched. This CDR3 is 15 amino acids long. In germline, CDR1 is MNHEY, CDR2 SVGAGI. The DNA of the CDR3 is TGTGCCAGCAGTTATAAGGGGGCGAGGACCGGGGAGCTGTTTTTT. It specifies CASSYKGARTGELFF.

This chain joins TRBV19 and TRBJ1-4; TRBD1 might be the D (5 bases). The CDR3 has 13 residues. V dropped 3 bases and J dropped 7 bases, with 9 bases sitting between them. Germline-derived CDR1 and CDR2 are LNHDA and SQIVND (reference sequence). CDR3 DNA sequence: TGTGCCAGTAGTATGTCAGGGTCTGAAAAACTGTTTTTT. The encoded protein is CASSMSGSEKLFF.

DNA for the CDR3: TGCGCCAGCAGCTTGGCCGTATTAACTAAGGGGCGACTGTATAGCAATCAGCCCCAGCATTTT. Its protein product is CASSLAVLTKGRLYSNQPQHF. The genes are TRBV5-1 and TRBJ1-5; possible D gene TRBD1, 5 bases. Between the trimmed V and J ends, which lost 0 bases and 0 bases, there was a span of 25 bases. Germline V CDR1 and CDR2: SGHRS, YFSETQ. The CDR3 has 21 residues. Drawing the rest from reference TRBV5-1 and TRBJ1-5, the complete variable domain is KAGVTQTPRYLIKTRGQQVTLSCSPISGHRSVSWYQQTPGQGLQFLFEYFSETQRNKGNFPGRFSGRQFSNSRSEMNVSTLELGDSALYLCASSLAVLTKGRLYSNQPQHFGDGTRLSIL.